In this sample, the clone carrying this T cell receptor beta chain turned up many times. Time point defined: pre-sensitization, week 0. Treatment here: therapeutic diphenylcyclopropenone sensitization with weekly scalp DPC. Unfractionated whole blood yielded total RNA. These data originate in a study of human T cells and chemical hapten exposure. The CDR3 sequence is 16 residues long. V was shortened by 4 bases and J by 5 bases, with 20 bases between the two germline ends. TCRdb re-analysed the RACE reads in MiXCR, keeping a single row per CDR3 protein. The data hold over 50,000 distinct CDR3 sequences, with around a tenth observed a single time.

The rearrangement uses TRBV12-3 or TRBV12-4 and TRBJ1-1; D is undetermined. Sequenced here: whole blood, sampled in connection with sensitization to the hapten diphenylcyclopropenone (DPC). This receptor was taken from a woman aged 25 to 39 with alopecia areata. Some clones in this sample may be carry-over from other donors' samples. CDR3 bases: TGTGCCAGCAGTTACGGGGAGCACGTAATTGGGACTGAAGCTTTCTTT. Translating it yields CASSYGEHVIGTEAFF.